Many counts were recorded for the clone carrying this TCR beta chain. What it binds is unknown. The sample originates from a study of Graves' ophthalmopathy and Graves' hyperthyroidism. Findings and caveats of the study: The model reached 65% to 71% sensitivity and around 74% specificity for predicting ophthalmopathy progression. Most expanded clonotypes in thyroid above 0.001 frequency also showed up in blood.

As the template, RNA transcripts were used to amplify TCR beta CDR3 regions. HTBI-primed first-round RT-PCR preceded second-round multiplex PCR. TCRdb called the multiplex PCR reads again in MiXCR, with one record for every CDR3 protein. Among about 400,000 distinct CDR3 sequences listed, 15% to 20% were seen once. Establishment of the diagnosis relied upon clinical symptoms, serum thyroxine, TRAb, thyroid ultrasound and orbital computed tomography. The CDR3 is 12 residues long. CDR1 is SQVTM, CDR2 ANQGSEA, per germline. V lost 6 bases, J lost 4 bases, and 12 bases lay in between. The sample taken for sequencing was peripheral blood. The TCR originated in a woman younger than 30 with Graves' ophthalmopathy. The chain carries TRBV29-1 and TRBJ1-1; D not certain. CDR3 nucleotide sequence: TGCAGCGTAGGGCGATTTACCACTGAAGCTTTCTTT. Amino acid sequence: CSVGRFTTEAFF.